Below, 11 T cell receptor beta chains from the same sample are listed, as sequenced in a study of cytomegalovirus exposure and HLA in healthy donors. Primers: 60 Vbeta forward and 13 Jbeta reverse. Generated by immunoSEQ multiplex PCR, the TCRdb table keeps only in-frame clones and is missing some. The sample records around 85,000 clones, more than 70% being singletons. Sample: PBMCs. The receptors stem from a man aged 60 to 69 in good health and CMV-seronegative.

CDR3 protein: CASSQEDRALNQPQHF. In nucleotides, the CDR3 is TGTGCCAGCAGCCAGGAGGACAGGGCCCTCAATCAGCCCCAGCATTTT. V and J are TRBV14 and TRBJ1-5; 8 nucleotides line up with TRBD1. The germline V gene has CDR1 SGHDN and CDR2 FVKESK. Germline trimming cut 3 bases from V and 3 bases from J; bases unmatched to any gene: 7. The CDR3 runs 16 residues.

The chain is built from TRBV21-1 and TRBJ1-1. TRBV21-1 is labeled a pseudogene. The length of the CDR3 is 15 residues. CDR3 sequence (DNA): TGTGCCAGCAGCAAATGGGGGGGAGAGGGCACTGAAGCTTTCTTT. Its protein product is CASSKWGGEGTEAFF.

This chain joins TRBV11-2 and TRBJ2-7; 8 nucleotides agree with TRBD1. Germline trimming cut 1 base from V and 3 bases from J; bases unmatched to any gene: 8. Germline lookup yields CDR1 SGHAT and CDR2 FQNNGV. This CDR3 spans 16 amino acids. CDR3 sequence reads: CASSLGWETGVYEQYF. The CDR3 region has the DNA TGTGCCAGCAGCTTAGGGTGGGAGACAGGGGTCTACGAGCAGTACTTC.

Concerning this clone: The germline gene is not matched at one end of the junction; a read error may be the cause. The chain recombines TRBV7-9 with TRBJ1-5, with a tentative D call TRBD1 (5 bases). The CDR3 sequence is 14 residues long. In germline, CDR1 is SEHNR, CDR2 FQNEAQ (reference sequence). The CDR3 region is CSSSLGAFNQPQHF. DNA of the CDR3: TGTTCCAGCAGCTTAGGGGCCTTCAATCAGCCCCAGCATTTT. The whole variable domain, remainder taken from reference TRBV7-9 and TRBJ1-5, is DTGVSQNPRHKITKRGQNVTFRCDPISEHNRLYWYRQTLGQGPEFLTYFQNEAQLEKSRLLSDRFSAERPKGSFSTLEIQRTEQGDSAMYLCSSSLGAFNQPQHFGDGTRLSIL.

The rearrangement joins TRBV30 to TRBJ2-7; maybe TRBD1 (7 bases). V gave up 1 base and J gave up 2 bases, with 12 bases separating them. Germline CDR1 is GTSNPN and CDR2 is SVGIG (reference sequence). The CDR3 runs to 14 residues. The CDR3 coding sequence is TGTGCCTGGAGTGCCGGGGGACAGCCCTACGAGCAGTACTTC. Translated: CAWSAGGQPYEQYF.

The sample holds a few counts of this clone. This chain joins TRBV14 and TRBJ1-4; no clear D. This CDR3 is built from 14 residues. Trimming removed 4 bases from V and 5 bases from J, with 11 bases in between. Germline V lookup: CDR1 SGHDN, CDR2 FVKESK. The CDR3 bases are TGTGCCAGCAGCCGAGCCGGGTTGAATGAAAAACTGTTTTTT. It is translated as CASSRAGLNEKLFF.

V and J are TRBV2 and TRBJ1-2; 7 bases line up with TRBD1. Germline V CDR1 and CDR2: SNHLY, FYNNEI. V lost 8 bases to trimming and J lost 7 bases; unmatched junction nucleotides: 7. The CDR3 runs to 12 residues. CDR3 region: CASGRGESGYTF. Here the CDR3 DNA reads TGTGCCAGCGGCAGGGGGGAGAGTGGCTACACCTTC.

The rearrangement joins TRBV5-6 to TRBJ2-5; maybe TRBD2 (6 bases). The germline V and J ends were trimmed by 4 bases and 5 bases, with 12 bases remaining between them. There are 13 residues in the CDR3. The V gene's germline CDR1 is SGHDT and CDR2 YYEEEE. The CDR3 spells CASSPLGGETQYF. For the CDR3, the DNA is TGTGCCAGCAGCCCACTAGGAGGGGAGACCCAGTACTTC.

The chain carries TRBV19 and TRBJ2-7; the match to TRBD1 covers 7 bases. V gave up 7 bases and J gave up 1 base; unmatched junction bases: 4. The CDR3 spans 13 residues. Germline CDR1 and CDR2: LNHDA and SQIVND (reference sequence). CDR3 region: CASKGTESYEQYF. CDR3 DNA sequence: TGTGCCAGTAAGGGGACAGAATCCTACGAGCAGTACTTC.

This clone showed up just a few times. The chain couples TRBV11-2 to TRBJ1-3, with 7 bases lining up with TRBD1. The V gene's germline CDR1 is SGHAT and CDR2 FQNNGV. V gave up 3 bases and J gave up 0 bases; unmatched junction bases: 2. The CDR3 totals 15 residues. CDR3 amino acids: CASSLTGFSGNTIYF. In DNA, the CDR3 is TGTGCCAGCAGCTTGACAGGGTTCTCTGGAAACACCATATATTTT. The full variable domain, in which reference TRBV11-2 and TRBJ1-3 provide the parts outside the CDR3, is EAGVAQSPRYKIIEKRQSVAFWCNPISGHATLYWYQQILGQGPKLLIQFQNNGVVDDSQLPKDRFSAERLKGVDSTLKIQPAKLEDSAVYLCASSLTGFSGNTIYFGEGSWLTVV.

In DNA, the CDR3 is TGTGCCAGCAGCTTGTCAGCCTGGGGGGACGAGCAGTACTTC. Protein sequence: CASSLSAWGDEQYF. The rearrangement links TRBV5-4 to TRBJ2-5; weak D call: TRBD2 (6 bases). The J call may be incorrect, as the DNA end agrees better with TRBJ2-7. The germline gives CDR1 SGHNT, CDR2 YYREEE (reference sequence). The CDR3 covers 14 residues.